The T cell receptor (beta chain) described here comes from a study of blood T cell repertoires in COVID-19. The table came from immunoSEQ multiplex PCR; TCRdb's copy has only in-frame clones and leaves some out. The repertoire holds around 23,000 clones, more than 80% seen once, with approximately 20% in the top ten. Trimming cost V 5 bases and J 4 bases, with 15 bases left between them. CDR3 size: 15 residues. Germline lookup yields CDR1 SGHTA and CDR2 FQGNSA. V and J are TRBV7-2 and TRBJ1-3; possibly TRBD1 for D (6 bases). The sequenced sample was peripheral blood. The clonotype was recovered from a human donor in a cohort sampled during active COVID-19. The CDR3 loop is CASSGSRGRGNTIYF. The CDR3, as DNA: TGTGCCAGCAGCGGTAGCAGGGGAAGGGGAAACACCATATATTTT.